Shown below are 18 T cell receptor beta chains from a single sample sequenced in a study of blood T cell repertoires in COVID-19. The protocol was immunoSEQ multiplex PCR, while the TCRdb copy is restricted to in-frame clones and leaves out a portion. The sample has roughly 150,000 clones, 87% seen once; the top ten hold around 6.1%. Sequenced: peripheral blood. These receptors came from a man older than 75 with acute or convalescent COVID-19.

J is TRBJ1-5 and V is TRBV15, with TRBD1 matching over 7 bases. V shed 6 bases, J shed 7 bases, and the junction held 12 bases outside the gene matches. Germline assignment: CDR1 LNHNV and CDR2 YYDKDF (reference sequence). The CDR3 consists of 15 residues. This CDR3 reads CATSPRGDREQPQHF. In DNA form, the CDR3 reads TGTGCCACCAGTCCTAGAGGGGACAGAGAGCAGCCCCAGCATTTT.

The chain is built from TRBV11-2 and TRBJ1-1; 9 positions match TRBD1. The CDR3 has 14 residues. V shed 5 bases and J 3 bases; nucleotides not matched to a gene: 4. The germline CDR1 and CDR2 sequences are SGHAT and FQNNGV. The CDR3 loop reads CASSPQGADTEAFF. Written as DNA, the CDR3 is TGTGCCAGCAGCCCACAGGGGGCCGACACTGAAGCTTTCTTT. Looking up the rest from reference TRBV11-2 and TRBJ1-1 gives the full variable domain: EAGVAQSPRYKIIEKRQSVAFWCNPISGHATLYWYQQILGQGPKLLIQFQNNGVVDDSQLPKDRFSAERLKGVDSTLKIQPAKLEDSAVYLCASSPQGADTEAFFGQGTRLTVV.

The chain recombines TRBV3-1 (or the pseudogene TRBV3-2) with TRBJ1-3; 9 bases are shared with TRBD1. This CDR3 is 16 amino acids long. CDR1 and CDR2 (germline): LGHDT, YNNKEL (reference sequence). V shed 5 bases, J shed 6 bases, and the junction held 11 bases outside the gene matches. The DNA of the CDR3 is TGTGCCAGCAGCTCATTTTCGGGACAGGGTACAAACACCATATATTTT. As protein: CASSSFSGQGTNTIYF.

The sample holds a few counts of this clone. The rearrangement joins TRBV7-3 to TRBJ2-1; 14 bases are shared with TRBD2. The V and J ends lost 2 bases and 6 bases, in that order; junction bases with no gene match: 6. This CDR3 region has 17 residues. The germline V gene encodes CDR1 SGHTA and CDR2 FQGTGA. The CDR3 DNA sequence: TGTGCCAGCAGCTTATCCCCGGGACTAGCGGGAGCCAATGAGCAGTTCTTC. Translating it yields CASSLSPGLAGANEQFF.

The chain combines TRBV3-1 (or the pseudogene TRBV3-2) with TRBJ1-1; D not resolved. CDR3 length equals 13 residues. CDR1 and CDR2 (germline): LGHDT, YNNKEL (reference sequence). Trimming removed 5 bases from V and 3 bases from J, with 10 bases in between. The CDR3 nucleotides are TGTGCCAGCAGCAAGTGGGAGGACACTGAAGCTTTCTTT. It codes for CASSKWEDTEAFF.

This chain links TRBV9 with TRBJ1-5; the match to TRBD1 covers 9 bases. This CDR3 is built from 15 residues. The ends lost 0 bases at V and 6 bases at J; junction bases unmatched: 4. Looked up from germline, CDR1 is SGDLS and CDR2 is YYNGEE. The CDR3 reads CASSVEGTGFQPQHF. The CDR3 DNA is TGTGCCAGCAGCGTAGAGGGGACAGGGTTTCAGCCCCAGCATTTT.

CDR3 DNA: TGTGCCAGTAGTTCTCCAGCCCTCCCTAGCGGGAGAATCGGGGAGCAGTACTTC. Its translation: CASSSPALPSGRIGEQYF. The gene calls are TRBV19 and TRBJ2-7; 10 positions match TRBD2. There are 18 residues in the CDR3. After removal of 5 bases from V and 7 bases from J, the junction contained 20 bases not matched to a gene. Germline CDR1 is LNHDA and CDR2 is SQIVND (reference sequence).

The CDR3 sequence: CADRGPYGYTF. In DNA, the CDR3 is TGTGCAGACAGGGGTCCTTATGGCTACACCTTC. This rearrangement joins TRBV30 to TRBJ1-2, with 8 bases lining up with TRBD1. The CDR3 spans 11 residues. CDR1 and CDR2 from the germline V gene are GTSNPN and SVGIG (reference sequence).

This clone turned up a few times. V usage is TRBV5-4 and J usage is TRBJ1-6; D remains ambiguous. Per germline, CDR1 SGHNT and CDR2 YYREEE (reference sequence). This CDR3 has 16 amino acids. V was shortened by 3 bases and J by 4 bases, with 14 bases between the two germline ends. CDR3 nucleotide sequence: TGTGCCAGCAGCTATCCTAAGGTCGGGTATAATTCACCCCTCCACTTT. It yields the protein CASSYPKVGYNSPLHF.

This chain connects TRBV3-1 (or the pseudogene TRBV3-2) to TRBJ2-3; D gene unclear. The CDR3 is 14 residues long. Germline-derived CDR1 and CDR2 are LGHDT and YNNKEL (reference sequence). Trimming took 4 bases from V and 8 from J, leaving 16 bases between them. The CDR3 region is CASSPLGQGVTQYF. The CDR3 DNA follows: TGTGCCAGCAGCCCCCTGGGTCAAGGAGTTACGCAGTATTTT.

This chain connects TRBV18 to TRBJ2-7; a weak D match, TRBD1 (8 bases). CDR3 length: 15 amino acids. V shed 3 bases and J shed 4 bases, with 16 bases lying between them. Germline assignment: CDR1 KGHSH and CDR2 LQKENI. CDR3 amino acids: CASSPNRGRAYEQYF. In DNA, the CDR3 is TGTGCCAGCTCACCTAACAGGGGGAGGGCGTACGAGCAGTACTTC.

This clone has just one count. The V gene is TRBV3-1 (or the pseudogene TRBV3-2), the J gene TRBJ1-5; 8 bases line up with TRBD1. The CDR3 contains 16 residues. The germline V gene encodes CDR1 LGHDT and CDR2 YNNKEL (reference sequence). J gave up 2 bases and V 5 bases, and 8 bases lay outside the gene matches. The CDR3 DNA follows: TGTGCCAGCAGCGACAGGGGAACCGGGGGCAATCAGCCCCAGCATTTT. It specifies CASSDRGTGGNQPQHF.

The genes are TRBV3-1 (or the pseudogene TRBV3-2) and TRBJ1-2; the match to TRBD1 covers 10 bases. With V trimmed by 1 base and J by 5 bases, 10 bases remained unmatched. The CDR3 totals 17 residues. The germline V gene has CDR1 LGHDT and CDR2 YNNKEL (reference sequence). The CDR3 reads CASSQGPGQGLIYGYTF. In DNA form, the CDR3 reads TGTGCCAGCAGCCAAGGTCCGGGACAGGGGTTAATATATGGCTACACCTTC.

The V gene is TRBV6-2 or TRBV6-3, the J gene TRBJ2-2, with 8 bases matching TRBD1. After removal of 4 bases from V and 8 bases from J, the junction contained 3 bases not matched to a gene. The V gene's germline CDR1 is MNHEY and CDR2 SVGEGT. CDR3 length: 13 residues. The CDR3 sequence is CASSSDRVGELFF. The CDR3 nucleotides are TGTGCCAGCAGTTCGGACAGGGTTGGGGAGCTGTTTTTT.

Regarding this clone: The junction shows a germline mismatch at one end, possibly a read error. This chain connects TRBV3-1 (or the pseudogene TRBV3-2) to TRBJ2-7; D perhaps matches TRBD2 (5 bases). CDR1 and CDR2 (germline): LGHDT, YNNKEL (reference sequence). CDR3 length: 15 amino acids. The CDR3 DNA reads TGTGCCGGCAGCCAAGACTCCCGGGGATTGCAAGAGCAGTACTTC. This gives the protein CAGSQDSRGLQEQYF.

The chain couples TRBV18 to TRBJ1-4, with unresolved D. From germline, CDR1 is KGHSH and CDR2 LQKENI. The CDR3 spans 13 residues. The V gene lost 3 bases and the J gene lost 8 bases, with 10 bases spanning the gap. In DNA, the CDR3 is TGTGCCAGCTCACCGGGAGTTCAGGAAAAACTGTTTTTT. Translated, it gives CASSPGVQEKLFF.

This clone was detected only once. The chain combines TRBV27 with TRBJ1-6; no clear D. The V end lost 3 bases, the J end lost 4 bases, and 7 bases lay between the germline ends. Germline lookup yields CDR1 MNHEY and CDR2 SMNVEV (reference sequence). The CDR3 is 14 residues long. The CDR3 DNA reads as TGTGCCAGCAGTTTCCGAGGGTATAATTCACCCCTCCACTTT. Its translation is CASSFRGYNSPLHF.

The V and J genes are TRBV3-1 (or the pseudogene TRBV3-2) and TRBJ1-1; no reliable D call. The CDR3 contains 14 residues. Germline V gives CDR1 LGHDT, CDR2 YNNKEL (reference sequence). With 1 base removed from V and 1 base from J, the gap between germline ends came to 7 bases. The DNA for the CDR3 is TGTGCCAGCAGCCAAGGACTAACGAACACTGAAGCTTTCTTT. Residues: CASSQGLTNTEAFF.